This entry lists 4 T cell receptor beta chains sequenced from one sample in a study of early T cells in non-severe SARS-CoV-2 infection. Each CDR3 protein is one row after TCRdb ran MiXCR on the 5' RACE reads. The sample contains over 35,000 distinct CDR3 sequences, about 6% of which appear only once. Sequencing used whole blood, obtained at baseline. The receptors come from an adult who was a healthcare worker with PCR-confirmed SARS-CoV-2 infection or an uninfected control (not recorded which).

Ten or more counts support this clonotype. The chain's CDR3 is CASSHGQGAGELFF. The CDR3 region has the DNA TGCGCCAGCAGTCACGGACAGGGGGCCGGGGAGCTGTTTTTT. The chain recombines TRBV10-1 with TRBJ2-2, with 10 bases aligning to TRBD1. The CDR3 has 14 residues. In germline, CDR1 is WNHNN, CDR2 SYGVQD (reference sequence). J lost 6 bases, V lost 5 bases, and 3 bases had no gene match.

The chain is built from TRBV3-1 and TRBJ2-1; 8 nucleotides agree with TRBD2. Trimming removed 3 bases from V and 6 bases from J; junction bases left unmatched: 4. Germline V gene data show CDR1 as LGHDT and CDR2 as YNNKEL (reference sequence). This CDR3 comprises 14 residues. The CDR3 DNA reads TGTGCCAGCAGCCACCATGGGACTAGCAATGAGCAGTTCTTC. This encodes CASSHHGTSNEQFF.

This chain links TRBV4-3 with TRBJ2-6; D ambiguous. Trimming left V 6 bases short and J 6 bases short, with 15 bases between. Germline V gene lookup returns CDR1 LGHNA and CDR2 YSLEER. The CDR3 is 15 amino acids. In DNA, the CDR3 is TGCGCCAGCAGAGGGATAGGTTCGGAGGCCAACGTCCTGACTTTC. This sequence encodes CASRGIGSEANVLTF.

At least ten counts were recorded for this clonotype. The rearrangement links TRBV29-1 to TRBJ1-2; D is unresolved. V lost 2 bases and J lost 0, with 7 bases in between. From germline, CDR1 is SQVTM and CDR2 ANQGSEA. This CDR3 is 13 amino acids long. CDR3 coding DNA: TGCAGCGTTGAACAGGAGTCTAACTATGGCTACACCTTC. Amino acid sequence: CSVEQESNYGYTF.